This TCR beta chain stems from a study of blood T cell repertoires in COVID-19. This clone has a handful of counts. In germline, CDR1 is SGHTA, CDR2 FQGNSA. The CDR3 covers 15 residues. Deletions cut 3 bases from V and 0 bases from J, with 12 bases between. This table comes from immunoSEQ multiplex PCR, and its TCRdb copy is limited to in-frame clones, with some not included. The sample has about 210,000 clones, around 88% seen once. The chain joins TRBV7-2 to TRBJ2-7; D is uncertain. This sequence was found in a man between 35 and 55 years old with acute COVID-19. Sequencing was done on a sample of PBMCs or T cells enriched from blood (not recorded which). The CDR3 protein is CASSFQYRSSYEQYF. In DNA, the CDR3 is TGTGCCAGCAGCTTCCAATACAGAAGCTCCTACGAGCAGTACTTC.